This T cell receptor beta chain was recorded in a study of T cell repertoires in cytomegalovirus infection. The wider study: The public TCR beta signatures pointed to both CMV infection and matching HLA type.

MiXCR, run by TCRdb on the reads, gives a single entry per CDR3 protein. The repertoire includes fewer than 350,000 distinct CDR3 sequences, roughly 28% of them detected once, and 15% to 20% sits in the top ten. As for this clonotype: What it binds is unknown.

The CDR3 runs to 15 residues. V dropped 2 bases and J dropped 7 bases, with 18 bases sitting between them. Looked up from germline, CDR1 is MNHNS and CDR2 is SASEGT. The material sequenced was cultured PBMCs, taken from culture after CMV antigen stimulation. The receptor was derived from a human donor in good health (CMV status not recorded). Some clones in this sample may be carry-over from other donors' samples. This chain links TRBV6-1 with TRBJ2-7; D may be TRBD1 (5 bases). CDR3 coding DNA: TGTGCCAGCAGTGAACAAGGCGGCAGGGCGGTAGAGCAGTACTTC. Protein: CASSEQGGRAVEQYF.